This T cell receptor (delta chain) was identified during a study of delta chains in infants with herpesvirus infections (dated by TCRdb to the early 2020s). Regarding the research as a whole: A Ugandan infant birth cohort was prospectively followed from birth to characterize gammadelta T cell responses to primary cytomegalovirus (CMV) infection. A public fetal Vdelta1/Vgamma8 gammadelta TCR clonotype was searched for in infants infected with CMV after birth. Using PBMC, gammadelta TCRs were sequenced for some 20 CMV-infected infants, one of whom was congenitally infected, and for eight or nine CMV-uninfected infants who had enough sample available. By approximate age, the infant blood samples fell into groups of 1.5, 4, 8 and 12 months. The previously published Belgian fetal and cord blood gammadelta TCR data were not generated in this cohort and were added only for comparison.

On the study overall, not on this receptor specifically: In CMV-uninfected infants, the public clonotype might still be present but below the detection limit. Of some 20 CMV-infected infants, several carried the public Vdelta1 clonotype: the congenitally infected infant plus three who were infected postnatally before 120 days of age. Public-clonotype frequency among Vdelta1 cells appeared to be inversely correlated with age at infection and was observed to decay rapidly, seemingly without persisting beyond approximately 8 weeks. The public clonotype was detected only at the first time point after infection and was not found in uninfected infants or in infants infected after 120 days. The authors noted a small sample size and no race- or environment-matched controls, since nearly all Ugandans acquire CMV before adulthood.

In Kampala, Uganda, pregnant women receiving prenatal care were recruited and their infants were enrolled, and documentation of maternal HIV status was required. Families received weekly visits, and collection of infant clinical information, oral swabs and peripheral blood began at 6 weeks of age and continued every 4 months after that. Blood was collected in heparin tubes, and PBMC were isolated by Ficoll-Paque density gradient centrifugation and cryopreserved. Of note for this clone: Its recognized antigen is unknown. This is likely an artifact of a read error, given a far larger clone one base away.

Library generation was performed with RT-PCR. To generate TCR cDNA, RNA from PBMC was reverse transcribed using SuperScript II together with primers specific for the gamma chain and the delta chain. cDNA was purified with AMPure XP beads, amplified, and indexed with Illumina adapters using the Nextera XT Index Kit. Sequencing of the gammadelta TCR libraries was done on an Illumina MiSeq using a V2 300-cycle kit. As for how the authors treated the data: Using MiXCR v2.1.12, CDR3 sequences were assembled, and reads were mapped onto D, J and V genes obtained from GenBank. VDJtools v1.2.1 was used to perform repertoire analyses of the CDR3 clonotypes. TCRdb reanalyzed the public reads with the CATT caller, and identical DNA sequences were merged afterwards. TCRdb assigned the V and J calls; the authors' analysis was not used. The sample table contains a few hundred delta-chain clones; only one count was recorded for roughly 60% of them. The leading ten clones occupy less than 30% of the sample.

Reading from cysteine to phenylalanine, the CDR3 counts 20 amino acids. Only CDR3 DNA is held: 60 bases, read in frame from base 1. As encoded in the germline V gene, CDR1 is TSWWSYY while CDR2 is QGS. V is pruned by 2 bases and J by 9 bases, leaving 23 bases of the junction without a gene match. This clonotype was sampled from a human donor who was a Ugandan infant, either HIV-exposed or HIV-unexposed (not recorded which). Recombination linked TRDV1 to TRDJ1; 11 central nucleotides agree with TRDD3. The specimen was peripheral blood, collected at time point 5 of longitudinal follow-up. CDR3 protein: CALGEDPIWGIPPLTAQLIF. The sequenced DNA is TGTGCTCTTGGGGAAGATCCTATCTGGGGGATACCTCCTTTGACAGCACAACTCATCTTT.